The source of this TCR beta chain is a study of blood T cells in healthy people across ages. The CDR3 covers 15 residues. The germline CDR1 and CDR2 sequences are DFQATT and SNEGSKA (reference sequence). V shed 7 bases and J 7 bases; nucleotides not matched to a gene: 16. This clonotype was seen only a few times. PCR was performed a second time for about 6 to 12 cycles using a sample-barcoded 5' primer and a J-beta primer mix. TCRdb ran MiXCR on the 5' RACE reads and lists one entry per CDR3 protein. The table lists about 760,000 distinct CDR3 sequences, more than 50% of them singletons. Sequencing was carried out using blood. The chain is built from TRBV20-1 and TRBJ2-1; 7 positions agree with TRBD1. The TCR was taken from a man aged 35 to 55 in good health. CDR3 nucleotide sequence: TGCAGTGTCCTTGACAGGGAGCGAGTGGGGAATGAGCAGTTCTTC. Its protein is CSVLDRERVGNEQFF.